This TCR beta chain comes out of a study of graft-versus-host responses after intestinal transplantation. Across the study: All recipients were given anti-thymocyte globulin induction, and tacrolimus and steroids were then administered for 3 to 4 years. Study results and limitations: Within the allografts of patients who had graft-donor T cell macrochimerism, graft-versus-host to host-versus-graft clonal ratios were high. There were GvH clones found in recipient marrow, and some of them appeared first in ileum or blood.

This CDR3 contains 15 residues. CDR1 is MNHNY, CDR2 SVGAGI, per germline (reference sequence). Trimming shortened V by 6 bases and J by 0 bases, and 14 bases separated the two germline ends. About this clone: Its antigen is not identified.

The protocol was immunoSEQ multiplex PCR, while the TCRdb copy is restricted to in-frame clones and leaves out a portion. The sample includes about 97,000 clones, roughly 91% of them seen just once. V is TRBV6-6 and J is TRBJ1-1; D possibly corresponds to TRBD1 (5 bases). The sequence was obtained from a human donor who was the organ donor for an intestinal transplant. Sequencing was performed on unstimulated CD4+ T cells sorted from spleen or lymph node cells, taken before transplant. In nucleotides, the CDR3 is TGTGCCAGCAGCCGACACGGACAATTGAACACTGAAGCTTTCTTT. Its protein is CASSRHGQLNTEAFF.